Listed below are T cell receptor beta chains from one sample, sequenced in a study of cytomegalovirus exposure and HLA in healthy donors. Only in-frame clones appear in the TCRdb table, and some are missing; sequencing was by immunoSEQ multiplex PCR. The sample records 85,000 to 130,000 clones, around 10% being singletons. The material sequenced was PBMCs. These receptors originate from a man between 40 and 49 years old in good health and CMV-seropositive. Both conserved end residues are part of each CDR3. D genes are given only for firm matches. Size is omitted from some rows. Given values are once, few, many or a class for expanded clones.

J | length | D | size | V | DNA | CDR3
TRBJ2-7 | 12 | NA | NA | TRBV28 | TGTGCCAGCAGTACACAGGGATACGAGCAGTACTTC | CASSTQGYEQYF
TRBJ1-1 | 14 | NA | once | TRBV5-5 | TGTGCCAGCACGGTATGGCGGGGGAGTACTGAAGCTTTCTTT | CASTVWRGSTEAFF
TRBJ2-7 | 10 | NA | NA | TRBV20-1 | TGCAGTGCTCCCACCTACGAGCAGTACTTC | CSAPTYEQYF
TRBJ1-2 | 13 | TRBD1 | few | TRBV13 | TGTGCCAGCTCGACAGGGGGATCCTATGGCTACACCTTC | CASSTGGSYGYTF
TRBJ2-1 | 13 | NA | NA | TRBV29-1 | TGCAGCGTTGGGACTGCCATTGCGAGTGAGCAGTTCTTC | CSVGTAIASEQFF
TRBJ1-5 | 13 | TRBD1 | few | TRBV29-1 | TGCAGCGTTGGAGACCAGGGGGGTCAGCCCCAGCATTTT | CSVGDQGGQPQHF
TRBJ1-1 | 12 | NA | NA | TRBV6-1 | TGTGCCAGCCGCAACCGGGACACTGAAGCTTTCTTT | CASRNRDTEAFF
TRBJ2-5 | 16 | TRBD2 | NA | TRBV12-5 | TGTGCTAGTGGCCAGAAGGCTAGCGGGAATACAGAGACCCAGTACTTC | CASGQKASGNTETQYF
TRBJ2-3 | 15 | NA | few | TRBV5-5 | TGTGCCAGCAGCTTGGCACCGGGGGGCACAGATACGCAGTATTTT | CASSLAPGGTDTQYF
TRBJ2-2 | 15 | NA | NA | TRBV7-2 | TGTGCCAGCAGCTTAGGAGGGCGGGCGATCGGGGAGCTGTTTTTT | CASSLGGRAIGELFF
TRBJ2-1 | 12 | NA | few | TRBV2 | TGTGCCAACACCCGGGGAGGCAATGAGCAGTTCTTC | CANTRGGNEQFF
TRBJ2-7 | 15 | NA | many | TRBV14 | TGTGCCAGCAGCGTTGTAGCGGTGAGCTCCTACGAGCAGTACTTC | CASSVVAVSSYEQYF
TRBJ2-7 | 15 | TRBD1 | NA | TRBV5-1 | TGCGCCAGCAGCTCGACAGGGGGCCGTGGTCGCGAGCAGTACTTC | CASSSTGGRGREQYF
TRBJ2-6 | 17 | TRBD2 | NA | TRBV27 | TGTGCCAGCAGTCTGGCTAGCGGGCTCTCTGGGGCCAACGTCCTGACTTTC | CASSLASGLSGANVLTF
TRBJ2-3 | 14 | NA | NA | TRBV18 | TGTGCCAGCTCACCACGCTTTAGTACAGATACGCAGTATTTT | CASSPRFSTDTQYF
TRBJ2-3 | 11 | NA | NA | TRBV20-1 | TGCAGTGCGGGCCCCGGAGATACGCAGTATTTT | CSAGPGDTQYF
TRBJ2-5 | 13 | NA | few | TRBV2 | TGTGCCAGCAGTACTGACTTGCAAGAGACCCAGTACTTC | CASSTDLQETQYF
TRBJ2-5 | 14 | TRBD1 | few | TRBV6-6 | TGTGCCAGCAGTTACCTGACAGGGTTTGGGACCCAGTACTTC | CASSYLTGFGTQYF
TRBJ2-5 | 10 | NA | few | TRBV2 | TGTGCCAGCAGTGTCGGGACCCAGTACTTC | CASSVGTQYF
TRBJ2-2 | 17 | TRBD2 | few | TRBV5-1 | TGCGCCAGCAGCAACAGAGGGTCTAGCGGGAACACCGGGGAGCTGTTTTTT | CASSNRGSSGNTGELFF
TRBJ2-7 | 14 | NA | NA | TRBV5-6 | TGTGCCAGCAGCTTTTGGCGGACAGTGTACGAGCAGTACTTC | CASSFWRTVYEQYF
TRBJ2-7 | 15 | TRBD1 | NA | TRBV23-1 | TGCGCCAGCAACAGAAGGGGACAGGCGTCAGCATCACAGTACTTC | CASNRRGQASASQYF
TRBJ2-7 | 14 | NA | NA | TRBV5-6 | TGTGCCAGCAGCTTGGGGGGGCGCTCCTACGAGCAGTACTTC | CASSLGGRSYEQYF
TRBJ2-3 | 15 | NA | NA | TRBV6-1 | TGTGCCACCTCTCGGCGGGGCCTTAGCACAGATACGCAGTATTTT | CATSRRGLSTDTQYF
TRBJ2-5 | 15 | NA | few | TRBV9 | TGTGCCAGCAGCGTAGACAGGAACACGTGGGAGACCCAGTACTTC | CASSVDRNTWETQYF
TRBJ2-1 | 15 | NA | few | TRBV5-6 | TGTGCCAGCAGTTCCTGGGCGAGCTCCTACAATGAGCAGTTCTTC | CASSSWASSYNEQFF
TRBJ1-5 | 15 | NA | few | TRBV19 | TGTGCCAGCCGGTTAGGGACAATGAGCAATCAGCCCCAGCATTTT | CASRLGTMSNQPQHF
TRBJ1-3 | 15 | NA | NA | TRBV5-1 | TGCGCCAGCAGCCTCACGGGGGATCCTGGAAACACCATATATTTT | CASSLTGDPGNTIYF
TRBJ1-4 | 14 | NA | NA | TRBV2 | TGTGCCAGCAGTGAGGGGCAGAGTAATGAAAAACTGTTTTTT | CASSEGQSNEKLFF
TRBJ1-2 | 15 | TRBD1 | few | TRBV29-1 | TGCAGCGTCGCGCCGGGACAGGGGTCGCCATATGGCTACACCTTC | CSVAPGQGSPYGYTF
TRBJ2-2 | 14 | NA | NA | TRBV5-6 | TGTGCCAGCAGCTTGGTAGCGAACACCGGGGAGCTGTTTTTT | CASSLVANTGELFF
TRBJ2-1 | 16 | TRBD2 | NA | TRBV25-1 | TGTGCCAGCAGTTCCGAACTAGCGGGAGTTTCTAGTGAGCAGTTCTTC | CASSSELAGVSSEQFF
TRBJ2-5 | 14 | NA | few | TRBV7-9 | TGTGCCAGCAGCTTCCCAGGGGAGTGGGAGACCCAGTACTTC | CASSFPGEWETQYF
TRBJ1-1 | 14 | NA | few | TRBV7-3 | TGTGCCAGCAGCTTAGGGATTGGGGGCAATGAAGCTTTCTTT | CASSLGIGGNEAFF
TRBJ2-1 | 16 | NA | few | TRBV9 | TGTGCCAGCAGCCCGACCAAGAAAACTAGAAACAATGAGCAGTTCTTC | CASSPTKKTRNNEQFF
TRBJ1-5 | 13 | NA | few | TRBV6-6 | TGTGCCAGCAGTTACCAACAGAATCAGCCCCAGCATTTT | CASSYQQNQPQHF
TRBJ2-7 | 14 | NA | NA | TRBV2 | TGTGCCAACGCCCCCAGGGTAACTCACTACGAGCAGTACTTC | CANAPRVTHYEQYF
TRBJ2-1 | 17 | TRBD2 | NA | TRBV11-1 | TGTACCAGCAGCAACCGGAGGGGACTAGCGGGAGACAATGAGCAGTTCTTC | CTSSNRRGLAGDNEQFF
TRBJ2-7 | 14 | TRBD1 | NA | TRBV7-3 | TGTGCCAGTCAGTTTGGGACAGTCAGGTACGAGCAGTACTTC | CASQFGTVRYEQYF
TRBJ1-6 | 16 | NA | NA | TRBV5-8 | TGTGCCAGCAGCTTGTCCCAGGGAGGTATTTCTTCACCCCTCCACTTT | CASSLSQGGISSPLHF
TRBJ2-7 | 12 | NA | few | TRBV29-1 | TGCAGCGTTGTTAGCGGCTCCTACGAGCAGTACTTC | CSVVSGSYEQYF
TRBJ2-1 | 15 | TRBD1 | NA | TRBV19 | TGTGCCAGTAGTGCCGACAGGGGCATCTACAATGAGCAGTTCTTC | CASSADRGIYNEQFF
TRBJ2-3 | 13 | NA | NA | TRBV4-3 | TGCGCCAGCAGCCAAGAAATCCTAGGTACGCAGTATTTT | CASSQEILGTQYF
TRBJ2-1 | 16 | TRBD1 | few | TRBV5-6 | TGTGCCAGCAGCTTGGGACAGGGGAGCTCCTACAATGAGCAGTTCTTC | CASSLGQGSSYNEQFF
TRBJ2-7 | 14 | TRBD2 | NA | TRBV27 | TGTGCCAGCAGTTCGACTAGCGGGAGTTACGAGCAGTACTTC | CASSSTSGSYEQYF